The source of this T cell receptor beta chain is a study of cytomegalovirus exposure and HLA in healthy donors. Germline CDR1 and CDR2: MGHRA and YSYEKL. V was pared by 0 bases and J by 6 bases, with 13 bases between. The CDR3 sequence is 15 residues long. PCR used 60 Vbeta primers and 13 Jbeta primers. Profiled with immunoSEQ multiplex PCR; TCRdb holds only in-frame clones, not every one. This table holds roughly 48,000 clones, over 60% found once. This sequence joins TRBV4-1 and TRBJ2-3; TRBD2 is a possible D gene (6 bases). Sequences were obtained from PBMCs. The sequence was obtained from a woman aged 25-40 years in good health and CMV-seronegative. The CDR3 spells CASSQEGGRSDTQYF. CDR3 sequence (DNA): TGCGCCAGCAGCCAAGAGGGTGGGAGGTCCGATACGCAGTATTTT.